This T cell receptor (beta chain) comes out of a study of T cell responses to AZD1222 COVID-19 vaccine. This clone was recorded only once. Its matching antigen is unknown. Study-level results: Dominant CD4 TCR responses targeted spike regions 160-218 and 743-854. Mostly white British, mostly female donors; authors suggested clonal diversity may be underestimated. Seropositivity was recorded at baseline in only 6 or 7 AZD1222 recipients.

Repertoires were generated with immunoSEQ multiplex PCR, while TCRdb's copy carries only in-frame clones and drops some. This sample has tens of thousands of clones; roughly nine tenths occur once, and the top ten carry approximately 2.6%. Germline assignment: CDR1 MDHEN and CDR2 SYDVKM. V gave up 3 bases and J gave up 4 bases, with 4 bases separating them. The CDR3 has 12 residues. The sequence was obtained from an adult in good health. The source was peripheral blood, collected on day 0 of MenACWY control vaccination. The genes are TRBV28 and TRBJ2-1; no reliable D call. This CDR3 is CASSFRYNEQFF. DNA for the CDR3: TGTGCCAGCAGTTTCCGTTACAATGAGCAGTTCTTC.